These 18 T cell receptor beta chains came from one sample sequenced in a study of CD8 T cells in ankylosing spondylitis. One entry per CDR3 protein results from TCRdb running MiXCR on the 5' RACE reads. This sample yields hundreds of thousands of distinct CDR3 sequences, of which 20% to 25% are seen a single time; around 13% belongs to the top ten. Sequencing input: blood, either unsorted or a sorted T cell fraction (not recorded which). These receptors all come from a male donor with ankylosing spondylitis or in good health (not recorded which).

The genes are TRBV3-1 and TRBJ2-1; perhaps TRBD1 as D (6 bases). Germline-derived CDR1 and CDR2 are LGHDT and YNNKEL (reference sequence). The CDR3 length is 14 residues. Trimming left V 11 bases short and J 0 bases short, with 14 bases between. CDR3 amino acids: CAVSQGSSYNEQFF. The CDR3 bases are TGTGCCGTGAGTCAGGGGAGCTCCTACAATGAGCAGTTCTTC.

This rearrangement joins TRBV29-1 to TRBJ2-6; D call uncertain. The germline V gene has CDR1 SQVTM and CDR2 ANQGSEA. The CDR3 is 14 amino acids. V was pared by 6 bases and J by 0 bases, with 9 bases between. In nucleotides, the CDR3 is TGCAGCGTAGTACAGCCCTCTGGGGCCAACGTCCTGACTTTC. Translation gives CSVVQPSGANVLTF.

V gene TRBV9 combines with J gene TRBJ2-5, with 7 positions matching TRBD1. V was clipped by 3 bases and J by 2 bases; unmatched bases: 7. Germline values: CDR1 SGDLS, CDR2 YYNGEE. This CDR3 comprises 15 residues. Written as DNA, the CDR3 is TGTGCCAGCAGCGCGGGGACAGCGACTCAAGAGACCCAGTACTTC. This codes for CASSAGTATQETQYF. The variable domain in full, completed from reference TRBV9 and TRBJ2-5, reads DSGVTQTPKHLITATGQRVTLRCSPRSGDLSVYWYQQSLDQGLQFLIQYYNGEERAKGNILERFSAQQFPDLHSELNLSSLELGDSALYFCASSAGTATQETQYFGPGTRLLVL.

The chain is built from TRBV14 and TRBJ1-6; 9 bases fit TRBD1. The V and J ends lost 8 bases and 8 bases, in that order; junction bases with no gene match: 7. The germline CDR1 and CDR2 sequences are SGHDN and FVKESK. CDR3 size: 14 residues. The CDR3 DNA reads as TGTGCCAGCCGAATGACAGGGGGTTATTCACCCCTCCACTTT. It yields the protein CASRMTGGYSPLHF.

The rearrangement uses TRBV12-3 or TRBV12-4 and TRBJ2-1; 9 bases are a match to TRBD2. This CDR3 contains 14 residues. V was pared by 4 bases and J by 8 bases, with 6 bases of the junction left unmatched. The CDR3 here is CASSSGLAWDEQFF. The CDR3, as DNA: TGTGCCAGCAGTTCAGGACTAGCGTGGGATGAGCAGTTCTTC.

This clonotype was seen repeatedly, ten times or more. The chain has TRBV27 and TRBJ1-4; TRBD1 matches at 9 bases. The CDR3 length is 13 residues. The germline CDR1 and CDR2 sequences are MNHEY and SMNVEV (reference sequence). Trimming at V came to 9 bases and at J to 5 bases, leaving 4 bases not matched to a gene. The CDR3 DNA follows: TGTGCCAGGCGACAGGGGGGGAATGAAAAACTGTTTTTT. This codes for CARRQGGNEKLFF. Using reference TRBV27 and TRBJ1-4 for the parts outside the CDR3, the full variable domain is EAQVTQNPRYLITVTGKKLTVTCSQNMNHEYMSWYRQDPGLGLRQIYYSMNVEVTDKGDVPEGYKVSRKEKRNFPLILESPSPNQTSLYFCARRQGGNEKLFFGSGTQLSVL.

V gene TRBV7-9 combines with J gene TRBJ1-1, with a possible D match to TRBD1 (5 bases). The CDR3 consists of 15 residues. In germline, CDR1 is SEHNR, CDR2 FQNEAQ (reference sequence). The ends were cut back, 5 bases at V and 5 bases at J, with 18 bases in the middle. The CDR3 spells CASSPRGMGVTEAFF. DNA for the CDR3: TGTGCCAGCAGCCCGCGGGGCATGGGGGTTACTGAAGCTTTCTTT.

The rearrangement joins TRBV6-2 or TRBV6-3 to TRBJ1-1; D ambiguous. V was pared by 6 bases and J by 8 bases, with 16 bases between. This CDR3 is built from 13 residues. CDR1 is MNHEY and CDR2 is SVGEGT in the germline V gene. CDR3 DNA sequence: TGTGCCAGCAGCACTATGGGCCCCAAGGAAGCTTTCTTT. Protein sequence: CASSTMGPKEAFF.

This clonotype was seen ten or more times. V is TRBV12-3 or TRBV12-4 and J is TRBJ1-1; D ambiguous. The CDR3 has 15 amino acids. The V and J ends lost 3 bases and 1 base respectively, with 12 bases between them. In nucleotides, the CDR3 is TGTGCCAGCAGTTTTTCGGTCTTCCGGAACACTGAAGCTTTCTTT. Translating it yields CASSFSVFRNTEAFF.

The rearrangement links TRBV12-3 or TRBV12-4 to TRBJ2-3, with a weak D call TRBD1 (6 bases). The CDR3 has 14 amino acids. V lost 3 bases to trimming and J lost 6 bases, with 13 bases between them. The CDR3 bases are TGTGCCAGCAGTTTTACAGGGCCCTCGGATACGCAGTATTTT. It encodes CASSFTGPSDTQYF.

This clonotype has more than one count but fewer than ten. This sequence joins TRBV29-1 and TRBJ2-5; D remains ambiguous. The germline gives CDR1 SQVTM, CDR2 ANQGSEA. V was shortened by 2 bases and J by 4 bases, with 17 bases between the two germline ends. This CDR3 comprises 15 residues. CDR3 nucleotides: TGCAGCGTTGAACCCGAGTGGGGAACCCCAGAGACCCAGTACTTC. Residues: CSVEPEWGTPETQYF.

This clonotype was seen more than once but under ten times. The chain couples TRBV4-1 to TRBJ2-7; 10 bases agree with TRBD1. There are 14 residues in the CDR3. From germline, CDR1 is MGHRA and CDR2 YSYEKL. V was clipped by 3 bases and J by 5 bases; unmatched bases: 4. Here the CDR3 DNA reads TGCGCCAGCAGCCAGGCCGACAGGGGGCACGAGCAGTACTTC. Its translation is CASSQADRGHEQYF.

J is TRBJ2-2 and V is TRBV4-2; D gene ambiguous. Germline V gene lookup returns CDR1 LGHNA and CDR2 YNFKEQ. There are 14 residues in the CDR3. Trimming shortened V by 1 base and J by 4 bases, and 7 bases separated the two germline ends. CDR3 nucleotides: TGTGCCAGCAGCCAAGTTCTGGGCACCGGGGAGCTGTTTTTT. The encoded protein is CASSQVLGTGELFF.

This clonotype was observed a handful of times. The chain has TRBV4-1 and TRBJ2-7; 10 bases are a match to TRBD2. The CDR3 runs to 15 residues. CDR1 is MGHRA, CDR2 YSYEKL, per germline. J gave up 3 bases and V 2 bases, and 4 bases lay outside the gene matches. The CDR3 bases are TGCGCCAGCAGCCAAACTAGCGGGGCTTACTACGAGCAGTACTTC. It translates to CASSQTSGAYYEQYF.

This clonotype appeared a few times. V and J are TRBV7-9 and TRBJ2-5; a weak D match, TRBD1 (6 bases). V was cut by 8 bases and J by 2 bases, with 18 bases left in between. The CDR3 is made up of 15 amino acids. Looked up from germline, CDR1 is SEHNR and CDR2 is FQNEAQ (reference sequence). The CDR3 region has the DNA TGTGCCAGCGCCACCCATTTCGGGACACAAGAGACCCAGTACTTC. As protein: CASATHFGTQETQYF.

This clonotype was seen a few times. The J gene is TRBJ2-5, the V gene TRBV29-1, with D unclear. This CDR3 contains 11 residues. From germline, CDR1 is SQVTM and CDR2 ANQGSEA. V shed 0 bases and J shed 5 bases, with 4 bases lying between them. The CDR3 bases are TGCAGCGTTGAAGAGAGGGAGACCCAGTACTTC. It encodes CSVEERETQYF.

Only a few counts were recorded for this clonotype. This sequence joins TRBV24-1 and TRBJ2-1; unclear D gene. Germline assignment: CDR1 KGHDR and CDR2 SFDVKD. CDR3 size: 14 residues. The V end was cut by 7 bases, the J end by 0 bases, with 9 bases between. The CDR3 protein is CATSATSSYNEQFF. The CDR3 nucleotides are TGTGCCACCAGCGCAACATCCTCCTACAATGAGCAGTTCTTC.

V gene TRBV5-5 combines with J gene TRBJ2-3; D is possibly TRBD1 (7 bases). The CDR3 loop spans 15 amino acids. CDR1 is SGHKS, CDR2 YYEKEE, per germline (reference sequence). V shed 6 bases and J shed 3 bases, with 17 bases lying between them. The CDR3 sequence: CASTLEGAVTDTQYF. CDR3 bases: TGTGCCAGCACGTTGGAGGGGGCCGTGACAGATACGCAGTATTTT.